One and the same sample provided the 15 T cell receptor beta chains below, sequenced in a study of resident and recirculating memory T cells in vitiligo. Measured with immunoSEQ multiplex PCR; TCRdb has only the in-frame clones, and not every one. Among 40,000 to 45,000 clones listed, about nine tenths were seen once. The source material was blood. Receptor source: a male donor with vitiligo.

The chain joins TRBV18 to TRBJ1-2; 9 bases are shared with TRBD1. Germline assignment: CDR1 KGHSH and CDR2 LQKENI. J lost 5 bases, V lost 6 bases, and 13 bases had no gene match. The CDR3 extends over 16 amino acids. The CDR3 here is CASSIRQGVSGYGYTF. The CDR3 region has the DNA TGTGCCAGCTCCATACGACAGGGGGTCTCAGGTTATGGCTACACCTTC.

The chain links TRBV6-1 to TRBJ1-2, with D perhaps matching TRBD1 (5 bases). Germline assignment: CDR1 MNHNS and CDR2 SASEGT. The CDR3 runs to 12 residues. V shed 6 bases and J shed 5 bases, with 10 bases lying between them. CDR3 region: CASSAKGYGYTF. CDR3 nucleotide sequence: TGTGCCAGCAGCGCGAAGGGGTATGGCTACACCTTC.

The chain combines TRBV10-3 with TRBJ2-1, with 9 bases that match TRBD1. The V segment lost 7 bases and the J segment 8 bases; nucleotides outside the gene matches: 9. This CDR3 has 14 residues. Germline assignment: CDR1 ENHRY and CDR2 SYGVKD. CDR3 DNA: TGTGCCATCATGGGGGACAGGGCTTCGGATGAGCAGTTCTTC. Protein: CAIMGDRASDEQFF.

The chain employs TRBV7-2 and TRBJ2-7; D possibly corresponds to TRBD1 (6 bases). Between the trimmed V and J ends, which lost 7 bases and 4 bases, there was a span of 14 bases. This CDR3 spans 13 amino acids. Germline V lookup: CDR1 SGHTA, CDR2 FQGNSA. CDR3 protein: CASTVQGFYEQYF. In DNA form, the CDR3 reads TGTGCCAGCACCGTACAGGGTTTTTACGAGCAGTACTTC.

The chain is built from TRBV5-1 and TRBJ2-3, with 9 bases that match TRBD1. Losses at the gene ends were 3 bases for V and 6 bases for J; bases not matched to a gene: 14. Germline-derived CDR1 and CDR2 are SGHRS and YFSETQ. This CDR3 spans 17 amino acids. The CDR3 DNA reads TGCGCCAGCAGCTCGCTACAGGGGGCCCAGGGGAGGGATACGCAGTATTTT. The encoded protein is CASSSLQGAQGRDTQYF.

CDR3 sequence reads: CASSLAASWETQYF. The CDR3 coding sequence is TGTGCCAGCAGCTTAGCGGCTAGTTGGGAGACCCAGTACTTC. This chain uses TRBV7-9 with TRBJ2-5; D is uncertain. V lost 0 bases and J lost 5, with 10 bases in between. The CDR3 covers 14 residues. Germline V lookup: CDR1 SEHNR, CDR2 FQNEAQ (reference sequence).

CDR3 sequence (DNA): TGTGCCAGCAGCATGGACAGCTCCGCGTTTGGCTACACCTTC. It is translated as CASSMDSSAFGYTF. The rearrangement links TRBV7-8 to TRBJ1-2, with D possibly matching TRBD1 (6 bases). Germline values: CDR1 SGHVS, CDR2 FQNEAQ. V lost 5 bases to trimming and J lost 7 bases, with 17 bases between them. CDR3 length: 14 residues. The variable domain in full, with the rest retrieved from reference TRBV7-8 and TRBJ1-2, is GAGVSQSPRYKVAKRGQDVALRCDPISGHVSLFWYQQALGQGPEFLTYFQNEAQLDKSGLPSDRFFAERPEGSVSTLKIQRTQQEDSAVYLCASSMDSSAFGYTFGSGTRLTVV.

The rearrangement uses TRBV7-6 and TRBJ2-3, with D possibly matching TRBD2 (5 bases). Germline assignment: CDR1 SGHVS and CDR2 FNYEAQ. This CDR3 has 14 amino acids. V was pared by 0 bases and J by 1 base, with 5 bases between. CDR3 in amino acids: CASSLAGGTDTQYF. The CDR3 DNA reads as TGTGCCAGCAGCTTAGCCGGGGGCACAGATACGCAGTATTTT.

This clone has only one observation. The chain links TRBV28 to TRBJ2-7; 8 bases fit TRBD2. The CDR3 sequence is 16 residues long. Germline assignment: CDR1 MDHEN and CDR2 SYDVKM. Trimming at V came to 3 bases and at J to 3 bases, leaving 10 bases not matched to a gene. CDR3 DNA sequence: TGTGCCAGCAGTTTGGCGGGGGGTCCGATTAACTACGAGCAGTACTTC. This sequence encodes CASSLAGGPINYEQYF.

The CDR3 DNA reads TGTGCCAGCGCACTAGCGAGCTCCTACGAGCAGTACTTC. Its protein is CASALASSYEQYF. The chain uses TRBV5-6 and TRBJ2-7; 7 bases are a match to TRBD2. This CDR3 is 13 amino acids long. V lost 7 bases and J lost 0; bases outside the gene matches: 4. Germline V gene lookup returns CDR1 SGHDT and CDR2 YYEEEE. The whole variable domain, remainder taken from reference TRBV5-6 and TRBJ2-7, is DAGVTQSPTHLIKTRGQQVTLRCSPKSGHDTVSWYQQALGQGPQFIFQYYEEEERQRGNFPDRFSGHQFPNYSSELNVNALLLGDSALYLCASALASSYEQYFGPGTRLTVT.

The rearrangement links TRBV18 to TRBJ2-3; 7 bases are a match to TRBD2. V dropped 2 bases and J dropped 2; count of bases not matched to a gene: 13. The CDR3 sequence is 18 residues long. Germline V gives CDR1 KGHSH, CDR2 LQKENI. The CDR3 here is CASSPGSPLAVFTDTQYF. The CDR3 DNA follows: TGTGCCAGCTCACCAGGGTCCCCGCTAGCGGTCTTCACAGATACGCAGTATTTT. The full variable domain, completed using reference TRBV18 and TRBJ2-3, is NAGVMQNPRHLVRRRGQEARLRCSPMKGHSHVYWYRQLPEEGLKFMVYLQKENIIDESGMPKERFSAEFPKEGPSILRIQQVVRGDSAAYFCASSPGSPLAVFTDTQYFGPGTRLTVL.

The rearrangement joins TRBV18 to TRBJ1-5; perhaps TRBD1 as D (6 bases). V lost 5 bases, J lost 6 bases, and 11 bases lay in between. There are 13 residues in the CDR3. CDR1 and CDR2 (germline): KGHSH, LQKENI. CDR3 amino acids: CASSDKQGQPQHF. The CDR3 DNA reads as TGTGCCAGCTCAGACAAACAGGGTCAGCCCCAGCATTTT.

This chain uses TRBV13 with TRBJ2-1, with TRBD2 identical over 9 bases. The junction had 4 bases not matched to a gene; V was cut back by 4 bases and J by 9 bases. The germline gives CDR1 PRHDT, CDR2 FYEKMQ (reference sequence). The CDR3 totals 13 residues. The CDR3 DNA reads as TGTGCCAGCAGCTGGAGCGGGGGGCGTGAGCAGTTCTTC. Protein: CASSWSGGREQFF.

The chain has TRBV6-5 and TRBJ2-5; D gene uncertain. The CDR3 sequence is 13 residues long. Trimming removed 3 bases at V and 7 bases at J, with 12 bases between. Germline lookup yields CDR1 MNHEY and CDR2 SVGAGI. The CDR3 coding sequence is TGTGCCAGCAGTTATGACCAAAGAGGGACCCAGTACTTC. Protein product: CASSYDQRGTQYF.

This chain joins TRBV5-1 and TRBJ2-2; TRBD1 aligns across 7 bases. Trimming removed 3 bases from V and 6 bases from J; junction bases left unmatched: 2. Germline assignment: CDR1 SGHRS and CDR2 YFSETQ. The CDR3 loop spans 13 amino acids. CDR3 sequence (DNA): TGCGCCAGCAGCTCGACAGGGCCCGGGGAGCTGTTTTTT. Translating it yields CASSSTGPGELFF.